The T cell receptor beta chain under discussion was sequenced for a study of shared clonotypes between healthy human individuals. Study details: Donor ages ranged 18 to 49 years: a couple of women, a few men. Plates per donor: three CD4 naive, three CD4 memory, two CD8 naive, one CD8 memory. Study findings and constraints: Clonotype sharing across a handful of donors was observed for about 4.8% of naive CD4 clonotypes.

Selected positively for CCR7 and CD45RO-negative, naive CD8 cells excluded terminally differentiated effector memory CD45RA+ cells. J gave up 1 base and V 0 bases, and 1 base lay outside the gene matches. From germline, CDR1 is MNHEY and CDR2 SMNVEV (reference sequence). CDR3 length: 15 amino acids. As concerns this clone: Its cognate antigen is unknown. This sample also contains other DNA sequences that code for the same CDR3.

Data came from immunoSEQ multiplex PCR; TCRdb stores just in-frame clones and leaves some out. The table shows around 2.1 million clones, with about 92% occurring only once. The chain is built from TRBV27 and TRBJ2-7, with 9 positions matching TRBD2. The sequencing sample was made of naive CD8+ T cells from PBMCs. This TCR came from a man younger than 35 in good health. Some clones in this sample may be carry-over from other donors' samples. The DNA for the CDR3 is TGTGCCAGCAGTTTATCGCTAGCGGGGTCCTACGAGCAGTACTTC. As protein: CASSLSLAGSYEQYF.